Each of the 18 T cell receptor beta chains below was sequenced from the same sample in a study of T cell responses to AZD1222 COVID-19 vaccine. TCRdb's table, derived via immunoSEQ multiplex PCR, lists solely in-frame clones and lacks some. The data show some 200,000 clones, approximately 93% seen once. The source was peripheral blood, collected 28 days after the second AZD1222 dose. These receptors all stem from an adult who received the AZD1222 COVID-19 vaccine.

V gene TRBV3-1 (or the pseudogene TRBV3-2) combines with J gene TRBJ1-2; perhaps TRBD1 as D (5 bases). Deletions cut 0 bases from V and 4 bases from J, with 9 bases between. There are 14 residues in the CDR3. Germline V gene lookup returns CDR1 LGHDT and CDR2 YNNKEL (reference sequence). CDR3 DNA sequence: TGTGCCAGCAGCCAAGAAGGAGGGGTCTATGGCTACACCTTC. Amino acids: CASSQEGGVYGYTF.

The chain employs TRBV7-9 and TRBJ2-1; no clear D gene. The germline V gene encodes CDR1 SEHNR and CDR2 FQNEAQ (reference sequence). The V end was cut by 3 bases, the J end by 8 bases, with 8 bases between. This CDR3 comprises 12 residues. CDR3 loop: CASSFRPHEQFF. The CDR3 DNA is TGTGCCAGCAGCTTCCGGCCACATGAGCAGTTCTTC.

This rearrangement joins TRBV27 to TRBJ1-1; maybe TRBD1 (5 bases). The CDR3 length is 16 residues. V dropped 4 bases and J dropped 0 bases, with 15 bases sitting between them. The germline V gene has CDR1 MNHEY and CDR2 SMNVEV (reference sequence). In DNA form, the CDR3 reads TGTGCCAGCAGTTCCGCGGTTGGGACCTTGAACACTGAAGCTTTCTTT. The encoded protein is CASSSAVGTLNTEAFF.

This clone has at least ten counts. V is TRBV28 and J is TRBJ1-6, with D unresolved. The CDR3 runs 14 residues. V was pared by 6 bases and J by 10 bases, with 16 bases between. Germline loops: CDR1 MDHEN, CDR2 SYDVKM. CDR3 coding DNA: TGTGCCAGCAGCCGTTGGGGAGGGTCCTCACCCCTCCACTTT. Amino acid sequence: CASSRWGGSSPLHF.

This clone came up once. The genes are TRBV6-2 or TRBV6-3 and TRBJ2-7; 8 bases line up with TRBD1. Germline V gene lookup returns CDR1 MNHEY and CDR2 SVGEGT. Trimming at V came to 2 bases and at J to 2 bases, leaving 8 bases not matched to a gene. The CDR3 has 16 residues. DNA for the CDR3: TGTGCCAGCAGTTACCGTGTCGGGACAGGAACCTACGAGCAGTACTTC. This codes for CASSYRVGTGTYEQYF.

The V gene is TRBV25-1, the J gene TRBJ1-3; perhaps TRBD1 as D (5 bases). The CDR3 length is 16 residues. The V end lost 2 bases, the J end lost 2 bases, and 13 bases lay between the germline ends. CDR1 is MGHDK and CDR2 is SYGVNS in the germline V gene. CDR3 in DNA: TGTGCCAGCAGTGAACCGGGACTTGGGGCTGGAAACACCATATATTTT. The encoded protein is CASSEPGLGAGNTIYF.

This sequence joins TRBV2 and TRBJ2-7; the D gene is possibly TRBD1 (5 bases). V lost 1 base to trimming and J lost 1 base, with 8 bases between them. Looked up from germline, CDR1 is SNHLY and CDR2 is FYNNEI. The CDR3 length is 14 residues. The CDR3 here is CASSEEAGSYEQYF. The CDR3, as DNA: TGTGCCAGCAGTGAAGAGGCAGGGTCCTACGAGCAGTACTTC.

This rearrangement joins TRBV19 to TRBJ1-5; TRBD1 matches at 8 bases. CDR1 and CDR2 (germline): LNHDA, SQIVND (reference sequence). Trimming took 0 bases from V and 11 from J; bases not matched to a gene: 9. The CDR3 has 15 amino acids. CDR3 loop: CASSIDQEGTGAQHF. CDR3 coding DNA: TGTGCCAGTAGTATAGATCAGGAGGGGACAGGCGCCCAGCATTTT.

The genes are TRBV3-1 (or the pseudogene TRBV3-2) and TRBJ1-6, with 11 bases fitting TRBD1. The CDR3 runs to 17 residues. Germline trimming cut 3 bases from V and 9 bases from J; bases unmatched to any gene: 10. From germline, CDR1 is LGHDT and CDR2 YNNKEL (reference sequence). The CDR3 protein is CASSQLSGTGGGSPLHF. The CDR3 DNA is TGTGCCAGCAGCCAGCTCTCCGGGACAGGGGGAGGTTCACCCCTCCACTTT.

This clone was counted once. The chain combines TRBV19 with TRBJ2-1; D perhaps matches TRBD1 (6 bases). This CDR3 comprises 17 residues. Germline CDR1 and CDR2: LNHDA and SQIVND (reference sequence). Trimming stripped 1 base from V and 2 bases from J, with 15 bases between. Here the CDR3 DNA reads TGTGCCAGTAGTATAGGGGCAGGGGACCCTACCTACAATGAGCAGTTCTTC. Its translation is CASSIGAGDPTYNEQFF.

The chain has TRBV6-5 and TRBJ2-7; 7 bases align to TRBD1. Germline loops: CDR1 MNHEY, CDR2 SVGAGI. V lost 6 bases to trimming and J lost 1 base; unmatched junction nucleotides: 9. The CDR3 has 15 residues. CDR3 in DNA: TGTGCCAGCAGCGCCGACAGGGCCGTATCCTACGAGCAGTACTTC. The encoded protein is CASSADRAVSYEQYF.

This sequence joins TRBV6-6 and TRBJ1-4; D unresolved. This CDR3 has 13 residues. Germline loops: CDR1 MNHNY, CDR2 SVGAGI (reference sequence). The V end lost 5 bases, the J end lost 8 bases, and 12 bases lay between the germline ends. CDR3 residues: CASSKSRREKLFF. CDR3 coding DNA: TGTGCCAGCAGTAAATCACGACGAGAAAAACTGTTTTTT.

The rearrangement links TRBV6-2 or TRBV6-3 to TRBJ1-2, with D possibly being TRBD1 (5 bases). There are 12 residues in the CDR3. Trimming removed 4 bases at V and 4 bases at J, with 7 bases between. Germline V CDR1 and CDR2: MNHEY, SVGEGT. The CDR3 nucleotides read TGTGCCAGCAGTTGGGGGGTCTATGGCTACACCTTC. Its protein is CASSWGVYGYTF.

The chain joins TRBV5-1 to TRBJ1-6, with a possible D match to TRBD1 (5 bases). The length of the CDR3 is 15 residues. Trimming pared 0 bases from V and 9 bases from J, leaving 13 bases between. Germline CDR1 is SGHRS and CDR2 is YFSETQ. CDR3 region: CASSLEGSESSPLHF. The DNA for the CDR3 is TGCGCCAGCAGCTTGGAGGGGTCAGAAAGTTCACCCCTCCACTTT.

The chain joins TRBV18 to TRBJ2-1, with D possibly matching TRBD2 (6 bases). This CDR3 is 15 amino acids long. The V gene lost 5 bases and the J gene lost 8 bases, with 19 bases spanning the gap. The germline V gene encodes CDR1 KGHSH and CDR2 LQKENI. The CDR3 reads CASSSVEGVLHEQFF. CDR3 DNA: TGTGCCAGCTCATCTGTGGAGGGAGTGTTGCATGAGCAGTTCTTC.

The chain links TRBV7-8 to TRBJ1-6; D call uncertain. Looked up from germline, CDR1 is SGHVS and CDR2 is FQNEAQ. CDR3 length: 17 amino acids. Trimming cost V 5 bases and J 0 bases, with 14 bases left between them. The CDR3 is CASSPRRVSSYNSPLHF. CDR3 coding DNA: TGTGCCAGCAGCCCGAGGAGGGTCAGCTCCTATAATTCACCCCTCCACTTT.

The chain is built from TRBV4-1 and TRBJ2-7, with D uncertain. V dropped 2 bases and J dropped 3 bases, with 8 bases sitting between them. There are 13 residues in the CDR3. Germline V gives CDR1 MGHRA, CDR2 YSYEKL. The CDR3 loop reads CASSQPPNYEQYF. The CDR3 bases are TGCGCCAGCAGCCAACCGCCTAACTACGAGCAGTACTTC.

The chain recombines TRBV4-3 with TRBJ2-5, with D perhaps assigned TRBD1 or TRBD2 (5 bases each). Germline lookup yields CDR1 LGHNA and CDR2 YSLEER. Trimming removed 4 bases at V and 3 bases at J, with 15 bases between. CDR3 length: 15 residues. Here the CDR3 reads CASSRRDGPKETQYF. CDR3 nucleotide sequence: TGCGCCAGCAGCCGCCGGGACGGCCCTAAAGAGACCCAGTACTTC.